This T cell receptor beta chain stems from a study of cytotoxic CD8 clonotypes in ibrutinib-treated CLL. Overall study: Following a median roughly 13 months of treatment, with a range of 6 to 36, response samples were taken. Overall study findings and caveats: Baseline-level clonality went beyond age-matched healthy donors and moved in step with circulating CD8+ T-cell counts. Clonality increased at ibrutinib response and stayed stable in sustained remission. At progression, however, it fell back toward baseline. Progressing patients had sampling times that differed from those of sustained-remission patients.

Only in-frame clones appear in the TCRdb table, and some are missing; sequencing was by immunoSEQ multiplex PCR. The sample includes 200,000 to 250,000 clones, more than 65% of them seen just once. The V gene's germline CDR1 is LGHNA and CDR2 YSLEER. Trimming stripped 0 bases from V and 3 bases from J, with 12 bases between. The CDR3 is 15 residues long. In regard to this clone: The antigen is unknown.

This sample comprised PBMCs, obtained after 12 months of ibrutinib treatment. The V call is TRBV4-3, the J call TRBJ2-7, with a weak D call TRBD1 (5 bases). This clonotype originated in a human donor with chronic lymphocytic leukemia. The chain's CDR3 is CASSQDYGQGYEQYF. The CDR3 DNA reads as TGCGCCAGCAGCCAAGATTACGGGCAGGGCTACGAGCAGTACTTC.